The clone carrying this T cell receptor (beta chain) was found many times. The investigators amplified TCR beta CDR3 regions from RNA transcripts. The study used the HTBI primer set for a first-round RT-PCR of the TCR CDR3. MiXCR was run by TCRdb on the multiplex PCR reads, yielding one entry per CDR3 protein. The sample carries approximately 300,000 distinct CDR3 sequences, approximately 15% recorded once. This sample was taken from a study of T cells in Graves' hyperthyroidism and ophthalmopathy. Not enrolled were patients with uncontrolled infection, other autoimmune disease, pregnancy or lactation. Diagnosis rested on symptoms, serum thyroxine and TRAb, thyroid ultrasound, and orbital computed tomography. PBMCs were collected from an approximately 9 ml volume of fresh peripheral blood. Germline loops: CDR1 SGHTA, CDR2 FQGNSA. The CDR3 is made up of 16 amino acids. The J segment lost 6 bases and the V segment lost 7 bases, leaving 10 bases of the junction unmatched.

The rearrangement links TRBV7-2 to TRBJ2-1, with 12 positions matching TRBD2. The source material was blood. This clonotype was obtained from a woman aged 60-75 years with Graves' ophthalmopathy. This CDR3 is CASTLTSGGRGNEQFF. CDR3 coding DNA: TGTGCCAGCACGCTCACTAGCGGGGGGCGGGGCAATGAGCAGTTCTTC.